What follows are 17 T cell receptor beta chains derived from one specimen sequenced in a study of tumor-infiltrating lymphocytes in primary liver carcinoma. A constant-region primer primed TCR beta cDNA synthesis from 400 to 550 ng of total RNA. Libraries for TCR beta were built through three nested multiplex PCR rounds, which together made up a slightly modified ARM-PCR procedure. Use of TRBV1-TRBV30 forward primers with a C-beta reverse primer characterized the first two PCR rounds, which lasted around 9 cycles each. TCRdb re-derived calls from the multiplex PCR reads in MiXCR, one entry per CDR3 protein. The table shows approximately 300,000 distinct CDR3 sequences, with over 55% occurring only once. The study extracted blood RNA from unsorted whole blood and also extracted germline DNA. The sequenced material came from peripheral blood. The receptors come from a middle-aged man with primary liver carcinoma and hepatitis B virus infection.

A note on this clonotype: Compared with germline, one end of the junction differs, possibly owing to a read error. The J gene is TRBJ2-7, the V gene TRBV11-1; D remains ambiguous. Germline V gene sequence: CDR1 SGHAT, CDR2 FQDESV (reference sequence). The CDR3 is 14 residues long. Here the CDR3 reads CASSYLNVGYEQYF. CDR3 DNA sequence: TGTGCAAGCAGCTACCTCAACGTAGGGTACGAGCAGTACTTC. The variable domain in full, completed from reference TRBV11-1 and TRBJ2-7, reads EAEVAQSPRYKITEKSQAVAFWCDPISGHATLYWYRQILGQGPELLVQFQDESVVDDSQLPKDRFSAERLKGVDSTLKIQPAELGDSAMYLCASSYLNVGYEQYFGPGTRLTVT.

Points on this clonotype: Germline is not matched at one junction end, which may reflect a read error. The V and J genes are TRBV24-1 and TRBJ2-1; D is tentatively TRBD1 or TRBD2 (5 bases each). Germline CDR1 reads KGHDR; CDR2 reads SFDVKD. The CDR3 sequence is 16 residues long. The CDR3 bases are TGTGTCACCAGTGATTTGCAACGGGGCCCCAATTGGGAGCAGTTCTTC. Its protein is CVTSDLQRGPNWEQFF.

On this clonotype itself: At one end the junction does not follow the germline gene, possibly because of a read error. The rearrangement joins TRBV11-2 to TRBJ2-4, with 7 positions matching TRBD2. CDR1 and CDR2 from the germline V gene are SGHAT and FQNNGV. The length of the CDR3 is 14 residues. The CDR3 protein is CASSLSASGNIHYF. The DNA of the CDR3 is TGTGCTAGCAGCTTAAGCGCTAGCGGTAACATTCACTACTTC.

The rearrangement joins TRBV12-3 or TRBV12-4 to TRBJ1-4; D not resolved. V gave up 0 bases and J gave up 8 bases, with 7 bases separating them. This CDR3 comprises 13 residues. The CDR3 region has the DNA TGTGCCAGCAGTTTAGCGGGCATGGAAAAACTGTTTTTT. It specifies CASSLAGMEKLFF.

With regard to this clonotype: A much larger clone differs from this one at a single base, so this may be a read error. This chain links TRBV6-6 with TRBJ1-4, with D possibly being TRBD1 (6 bases). CDR3 length: 13 residues. Germline V gene lookup returns CDR1 MNHNY and CDR2 SVGAGI (reference sequence). CDR3 loop: CASRDSLNEKPFF. The CDR3, as DNA: TGTGCCAGCAGGGACAGCTTAAATGAAAAACCGTTTTTT.

Comments on this clonotype: A read error is possible here, since a much larger clone lies one base away. The chain couples TRBV10-3 to TRBJ1-6; TRBD1 might be the D (6 bases). The CDR3 runs to 15 residues. Germline CDR1 ENHRY, CDR2 SYGVKD. The CDR3 DNA follows: TGTGTCATCAGTGAAGACAGGTCTATAAGTTCACCCCTCCACTTT. Residues: CVISEDRSISSPLHF.

Regarding this clonotype: A much bigger clone sits one base away, suggesting this may be a read error. The conserved phenylalanine or tryptophan normally closing the CDR3 is absent here, so this likely arose from a read error. J is TRBJ2-3 and V is TRBV12-3 or TRBV12-4; D unclear. The CDR3 spans 15 residues. Trimming removed 7 bases from V and 4 bases from J, with 18 bases in between. The CDR3 DNA follows: TGTGCCAGCACCCCCGGTCGGGCCAGTCCAGATACGCAGTATTAT. Residues: CASTPGRASPDTQYY.

There are many counts of this clonotype. The chain recombines TRBV4-2 with TRBJ2-1; a weak D match, TRBD1 (6 bases). This CDR3 has 16 residues. V was trimmed by 0 bases and J by 3 bases, leaving 12 bases between them. The germline V gene encodes CDR1 LGHNA and CDR2 YNFKEQ. The CDR3 loop is CASSQDIQGNYNEQFF. CDR3 in DNA: TGTGCCAGCAGCCAAGATATACAGGGAAACTACAATGAGCAGTTCTTC.

The J gene is TRBJ1-4, the V gene TRBV11-2; tentative D call: TRBD1 (5 bases). The CDR3 runs to 12 residues. The germline V and J ends were trimmed by 3 bases and 10 bases, with 9 bases remaining between them. Germline assignment: CDR1 SGHAT and CDR2 FQNNGV. In nucleotides, the CDR3 is TGTGCCAGCAGCTTTGATGGGGGAAAACTGTTTTTT. Encoded protein: CASSFDGGKLFF. The full variable domain, completed using reference TRBV11-2 and TRBJ1-4, is EAGVAQSPRYKIIEKRQSVAFWCNPISGHATLYWYQQILGQGPKLLIQFQNNGVVDDSQLPKDRFSAERLKGVDSTLKIQPAKLEDSAVYLCASSFDGGKLFFGSGTQLSVL.

This clonotype appeared a single time. One end of the junction is discordant with germline, which a read error may explain. The V and J genes are TRBV10-3 and TRBJ1-5; TRBD1 might be the D (5 bases). Germline V gives CDR1 ENHRY, CDR2 SYGVKD. The CDR3 extends over 15 amino acids. CDR3 sequence (DNA): TGTGTCATCAGCCCGGGGGACCTAAGCAATCAGCCCCAGCATTTT. This codes for CVISPGDLSNQPQHF.

About this clonotype: The germline gene is not matched at one end of the junction; a read error may be the cause. The chain has TRBV4-1 and TRBJ1-1, with D unresolved. CDR1 MGHRA and CDR2 YSYEKL come from the germline V gene. This CDR3 has 13 amino acids. CDR3: CASSQVPATEAFF. For the CDR3, the DNA is TGCGCCAGCAGCCAAGTTCCGGCCACTGAAGCATTCTTT.

A word on this clonotype: A much larger clone differs by one base, so this may be a read error. The DNA of the CDR3 is TGTGCCATCAGACCCGGGCGGGGGACATACGAGCAGTACTTC. It encodes CAIRPGRGTYEQYF. The chain uses TRBV10-3 and TRBJ2-7, with D possibly being TRBD2 (7 bases). The V end lost 6 bases, the J end lost 4 bases, and 16 bases lay between the germline ends. The CDR3 length is 14 residues. Germline assignment: CDR1 ENHRY and CDR2 SYGVKD.

This chain joins TRBV12-3 or TRBV12-4 and TRBJ2-6, with D perhaps matching TRBD1 or TRBD2 (6 bases each). V shed 8 bases and J shed 0 bases, with 11 bases lying between them. This CDR3 is 15 amino acids long. The CDR3: CASQRGVSGANVLTF. The CDR3 DNA sequence: TGTGCCAGCCAAAGGGGGGTCTCTGGGGCCAACGTCCTGACTTTC.

This clonotype was recorded a few times. This may be a read error: a much more frequent sequence differs by one nucleotide. The J gene is TRBJ2-5, the V gene TRBV6-5, with D maybe TRBD2 (6 bases). Germline lookup yields CDR1 MNHEY and CDR2 SVGAGI. This CDR3 region has 14 residues. The CDR3, as DNA: TGTGCCATCAGTTACGGCGGGACTGGAGAGACCCAGTACTTC. This codes for CAISYGGTGETQYF.

The V gene is TRBV14, the J gene TRBJ2-7; TRBD1 is a possible D gene (5 bases). Germline V gives CDR1 SGHDN, CDR2 FVKESK. Trimming removed 0 bases from V and 11 bases from J, with 17 bases in between. This CDR3 has 14 residues. As DNA, the CDR3 is TGTGCCAGCAGCCAAGAATATAGGGGCAACGATAAGTACTTC. Translated, it gives CASSQEYRGNDKYF.

J is TRBJ2-5 and V is TRBV19; possibly TRBD2 for D (5 bases). The CDR3 has 14 amino acids. The ends were cut back, 1 base at V and 5 bases at J, with 11 bases in the middle. Per germline, CDR1 LNHDA and CDR2 SQIVND (reference sequence). CDR3 coding DNA: TGTGCCAGTAGTATAGGTCGGGGTCGGGAGACCCAGTACTTC. Translation gives CASSIGRGRETQYF.

A note on this clonotype: It may be a read error: a sequence one base away is much more abundant. No conserved phenylalanine or tryptophan ends this CDR3, so it is likely a read error. This chain connects TRBV6-2 or TRBV6-3 to TRBJ2-1, with 11 bases fitting TRBD2. Germline loops: CDR1 MNHEY, CDR2 SVGEGT. Trimming took 6 bases from V and 10 from J; bases not matched to a gene: 11. There are 15 residues in the CDR3. This CDR3 reads CASRTSGTPNGEQFL. The CDR3 region has the DNA TGTGCCAGCAGGACTAGCGGGACACCCAATGGGGAGCAGTTCCTC.